This T cell receptor (beta chain) was sequenced in a study of CD8 T cells in ankylosing spondylitis. Trimming removed 0 bases from V and 6 bases from J; junction bases left unmatched: 11. Germline CDR1 is SGDLS and CDR2 is YYNGEE. The CDR3 contains 17 residues. This clonotype was observed a handful of times. Antigen specificity is unknown. Study-wide points: In peripheral blood, disease-linked CD8+ clones occurred at relatively low frequencies.

Researchers built TCR beta libraries using quantitative 5'-RACE with molecular barcodes. TCRdb redid the calling of the 5' RACE reads with MiXCR, one entry per CDR3 protein. The table includes over 75,000 distinct CDR3 sequences, 8.5% to 9% detected once. J is TRBJ2-7 and V is TRBV9, with 11 bases identical to TRBD1. This clonotype originated in a male donor with ankylosing spondylitis or in good health (not recorded which). Sequencing used blood, either unsorted or a sorted T cell fraction (not recorded which). The CDR3 sequence: CASSVGMGGTGGREQYF. The CDR3 bases are TGTGCCAGCAGCGTAGGGATGGGGGGGACAGGGGGTCGCGAGCAGTACTTC.